These T cell receptor beta chains were read from a single sample in a study of blood T cells in healthy people across ages. TCRdb re-derived calls from the 5' RACE reads in MiXCR, one entry per CDR3 protein. The sample contains 600,000 or so distinct CDR3 sequences, around 48% of which appear only once. The source material was blood. Source of these receptors: an elderly man in good health. CDR3s include the opening cysteine and the closing phenylalanine or tryptophan. Fields, in order: J gene, D gene, V gene, clone size, CDR3 DNA, CDR3 protein. The D gene is left open where the match is weak. Only part of the rows carry a size: once, few, many, or a class if the clone is expanded.

TRBJ2-1 | TRBD1 | TRBV7-2 | - | TGTGCCAGCTGCCGGGACAGTTCTACCCCCAATGAGCAGTTCTTC | CASCRDSSTPNEQFF
TRBJ1-4 | TRBD1 | TRBV4-1 | few | TGCGCCAGCAGCCCCCAGACAGGGGGCGTTGAAAAACTGTTTTTT | CASSPQTGGVEKLFF
TRBJ2-6 | TRBD2 | TRBV29-1 | - | TGCAGCGTTACTGCGGGAGGGCCTCTGGGGGCCAACGTCCTGACTTTC | CSVTAGGPLGANVLTF
TRBJ2-3 | - | TRBV5-6 | few | TGTGCCAGCAGCTTGGTTGGGAGGATAGCAGATACGCAGTATTTT | CASSLVGRIADTQYF
TRBJ2-1 | TRBD2 | TRBV12-3/TRBV12-4 | - | TGTGCCAGCACTTTGGGGACTAGCGGGAGCATAACCTCCTACAATGAGCAGTTCTTC | CASTLGTSGSITSYNEQFF
TRBJ2-1 | - | TRBV29-1 | - | TGCAGCGGTCCAGCACCTTACTACAATGAGCAGTTCTTC | CSGPAPYYNEQFF
TRBJ1-5 | TRBD1 | TRBV12-3/TRBV12-4 | - | TGTGCCAAAGGCAACAGGGGAATCGGCAATCAGCCCCAGCATTTT | CAKGNRGIGNQPQHF
TRBJ2-7 | - | TRBV7-2 | few | TGTGCCAGCAGCTTAGGGTCGGGACATCAGTACGAGCAGTACTTC | CASSLGSGHQYEQYF
TRBJ1-5 | - | TRBV6-6 | - | TGTGCCAGCAGTTATTTATCGGGACGGACCAATCAGCCCCAGCATTTT | CASSYLSGRTNQPQHF
TRBJ2-5 | TRBD2 | TRBV5-1 | - | TGCGCCAGCAGCATCCGGACTAGCGGGGGAGAAGAGACCCAGTACTTC | CASSIRTSGGEETQYF
TRBJ2-2 | - | TRBV6-2/TRBV6-3 | few | TGTGCCAGCACGAGGGCAAGAGTGAACGCGAACACCGGGGAGCTGTTTTTT | CASTRARVNANTGELFF
TRBJ2-7 | TRBD2 | TRBV20-1 | - | TGCAGTGCTCCTACGCCGACTAGCGCGACTATCGAGCAGTACTTC | CSAPTPTSATIEQYF
TRBJ2-1 | TRBD1 | TRBV5-6 | - | TGTGCCAGCAGCGGGGGGACAGGCCGCAGCTCCTACAATGAGCAGTTCTTC | CASSGGTGRSSYNEQFF
TRBJ1-1 | - | TRBV7-9 | few | TGTGCCAGCAGCCCCACAGGGACGCCTGGCCGCACTGAAGCTTTCTTT | CASSPTGTPGRTEAFF
TRBJ1-5 | - | TRBV12-3/TRBV12-4 | - | TGTGCCAGCAGTGTACAGCGAAATCAGCCCCAGCATTTT | CASSVQRNQPQHF
TRBJ2-5 | - | TRBV15 | - | TGTGCCACCAGCAGAGATCCAGGGGAAGGTGAGACCCAGTACTTC | CATSRDPGEGETQYF
TRBJ1-4 | TRBD1 | TRBV7-9 | - | TGTGCCAGCAGCGCGGGACAGGGGTACGAAAAACTGTTTTTT | CASSAGQGYEKLFF
TRBJ2-1 | - | TRBV9 | few | TGTGCCAGCAGCGTAGGGGGGAGGACCTACAATGAGCAGTTCTTC | CASSVGGRTYNEQFF
TRBJ2-1 | TRBD2 | TRBV3-1 | - | TGTGCCAGCCAGCGCGGGACTAGCGGACTTGGGGAGCAGTTCTTC | CASQRGTSGLGEQFF
TRBJ2-1 | TRBD2 | TRBV6-6 | many | TGTGCCAGCAGTCAACCGGGACTAGCGGCCAATGAGCAGTTCTTC | CASSQPGLAANEQFF
TRBJ2-5 | - | TRBV7-9 | - | TGTGCCAGCAGCCTACAGGGGGGGAAAGAGACCCAGTACTTC | CASSLQGGKETQYF
TRBJ2-7 | - | TRBV7-9 | few | TGTGCCAGCAGCCTCCCTGCGGAAGGGTCCTACGAGCAGTACTTC | CASSLPAEGSYEQYF
TRBJ2-7 | TRBD2 | TRBV7-2 | - | TGTGCCAGCAGCTTAGCTCTCTTGGGTGCAGCGGGGTCCCACGAGCAGTACTTC | CASSLALLGAAGSHEQYF
TRBJ2-3 | - | TRBV20-1 | many | TGCAGTGCTAGAGACGGGGGACCCTCTAGCACAGATACGCAGTATTTT | CSARDGGPSSTDTQYF
TRBJ2-1 | - | TRBV5-1 | - | TGCGCCAGCAGGCGGGATACCTACAATGAGCAGTTCTTC | CASRRDTYNEQFF